This entry lists 15 T cell receptor beta chains sequenced from one sample in a study of response to subunit inactivated influenza vaccine. TCRdb called the RT-PCR reads again in MiXCR, with one record for every CDR3 protein. The repertoire holds approximately 170,000 distinct CDR3 sequences, with roughly 12% as singletons. Separately, the same data were catalogued under a study of T cells expressing NK-cell markers. That paper adds: Researchers built TCR beta cDNA using 5'RACE template switching with UMIs.

This sample comprised CD8+ T cells sorted from PBMCs, obtained 12 days after vaccination. These receptors were obtained from a man aged 50 or older who received an inactivated influenza vaccine.

V gene TRBV12-3 or TRBV12-4 combines with J gene TRBJ1-5; D gene uncertain. The CDR3 is 15 amino acids. Trimming left V 6 bases short and J 7 bases short, with 19 bases between. The CDR3 DNA is TGTGCCAGCAGCCTGGGGATCGACCCGGGGCAGCCCCAGCATTTT. Translation gives CASSLGIDPGQPQHF.

This clonotype has ten or more counts. This rearrangement joins TRBV4-1 to TRBJ1-2; D is unclear. CDR1 MGHRA and CDR2 YSYEKL come from the germline V gene. Trimming took off 1 base at V and 2 bases at J, with 11 bases between the two ends. The CDR3 has 15 amino acids. The CDR3 protein is CASSQGEGFNYGYTF. The CDR3 nucleotides read TGCGCCAGCAGCCAAGGAGAGGGATTCAACTATGGCTACACCTTC.

This clonotype was detected ten times or more. The rearrangement uses TRBV11-1 and TRBJ2-3; 10 bases are a match to TRBD1. CDR1 is SGHAT, CDR2 FQDESV, per germline (reference sequence). V lost 4 bases and J lost 0; bases outside the gene matches: 1. The CDR3 spans 15 residues. CDR3 sequence reads: CASSWGQGSTDTQYF. CDR3 sequence (DNA): TGTGCCAGCAGCTGGGGACAGGGGAGCACAGATACGCAGTATTTT. Full variable domain (outside the CDR3, taken from reference TRBV11-1 and TRBJ2-3): EAEVAQSPRYKITEKSQAVAFWCDPISGHATLYWYRQILGQGPELLVQFQDESVVDDSQLPKDRFSAERLKGVDSTLKIQPAELGDSAMYLCASSWGQGSTDTQYFGPGTRLTVL.

This clonotype was counted at least ten times. The rearrangement joins TRBV27 to TRBJ1-2; a possible D gene is TRBD1 (5 bases). V was cut by 6 bases and J by 3 bases, with 11 bases left in between. The CDR3 has 13 amino acids. In germline, CDR1 is MNHEY, CDR2 SMNVEV (reference sequence). Written as DNA, the CDR3 is TGTGCCAGCAGCTTTGGGACGGACTATGGCTACACCTTC. Its translation is CASSFGTDYGYTF.

This chain links TRBV30 with TRBJ2-1; tentatively, D is TRBD2 (6 bases). The V gene lost 0 bases and the J gene lost 0 bases, with 12 bases spanning the gap. CDR1 and CDR2 from the germline V gene are GTSNPN and SVGIG (reference sequence). The CDR3 spans 16 residues. The CDR3 is CAWSVGVGSSYNEQFF. The CDR3 DNA reads as TGTGCCTGGAGTGTAGGGGTCGGGAGCTCCTACAATGAGCAGTTCTTC.

The chain combines TRBV6-1 with TRBJ2-3; 10 bases are a match to TRBD2. The CDR3 runs 16 residues. Germline assignment: CDR1 MNHNS and CDR2 SASEGT. J gave up 6 bases and V 6 bases, and 12 bases lay outside the gene matches. The DNA for the CDR3 is TGTGCCAGCAGCCGTAGCGGGAGGAATCTTGCGGATACGCAGTATTTT. This sequence encodes CASSRSGRNLADTQYF.

This clonotype was counted many times. J is TRBJ2-3 and V is TRBV7-8; D remains unclear. CDR1 is SGHVS and CDR2 is FQNEAQ in the germline V gene. Deletions cut 2 bases from V and 2 bases from J, with 14 bases between. The CDR3 covers 16 residues. In DNA form, the CDR3 reads TGTGCCAGCAGCTTACCGGGTTTGGGAAACACAGATACGCAGTATTTT. Protein: CASSLPGLGNTDTQYF.

This clonotype was seen a few times. The chain combines TRBV7-2 with TRBJ1-2; no clear D gene. The CDR3 length is 16 residues. Looked up from germline, CDR1 is SGHTA and CDR2 is FQGNSA. Trimming pared 1 base from V and 2 bases from J, leaving 14 bases between. CDR3 region: CASSLEAAGGNYGYTF. For the CDR3, the DNA is TGTGCCAGCAGCTTAGAGGCTGCGGGAGGGAACTATGGCTACACCTTC.

The chain uses TRBV7-9 and TRBJ2-7, with D possibly being TRBD1 (5 bases). V lost 5 bases and J lost 7, with 15 bases in between. Germline CDR1 SEHNR, CDR2 FQNEAQ (reference sequence). The CDR3 spans 13 residues. DNA of the CDR3: TGTGCCAGCAGCCCCCCCAACAGGAGAGAGCAGTACTTC. It is translated as CASSPPNRREQYF.

This clonotype was counted between two and nine times. The chain carries TRBV28 and TRBJ1-1, with D perhaps matching TRBD1 (5 bases). V dropped 6 bases and J dropped 3 bases, with 14 bases sitting between them. The CDR3 sequence is 14 residues long. CDR1 is MDHEN and CDR2 is SYDVKM in the germline V gene. DNA of the CDR3: TGTGCCAGCAGCCCAGGGAGAGGCTACACTGAAGCTTTCTTT. It yields the protein CASSPGRGYTEAFF.

The chain's CDR3 is CASSPASTSGQETQYF. CDR3 bases: TGTGCCAGCAGCCCGGCTTCGACTAGCGGCCAAGAGACCCAGTACTTC. The chain has TRBV3-1 and TRBJ2-5; 9 positions match TRBD2. Per the germline V gene, CDR1 is LGHDT and CDR2 is YNNKEL (reference sequence). The CDR3 contains 16 residues. Unmatched junction bases numbered 7, after V lost 4 bases and J lost 1 base.

This clonotype was found a few times. The genes are TRBV18 and TRBJ2-1; D perhaps matches TRBD1 (6 bases). Germline CDR1 reads KGHSH; CDR2 reads LQKENI. The CDR3 is 12 residues long. Deletions cut 5 bases from V and 10 bases from J, with 12 bases between. The chain's CDR3 is CASSDNGQEQFF. The CDR3 DNA sequence: TGTGCCAGCTCAGATAACGGACAGGAGCAGTTCTTC.

This clonotype occurred a few times. The CDR3 DNA sequence: TGTGCCATCAGTGAGGGACAGGGCGGCACTGAAGCTTTCTTT. Amino acid sequence: CAISEGQGGTEAFF. The chain has TRBV10-3 and TRBJ1-1; TRBD1 matches at 8 bases. This CDR3 spans 14 amino acids. Germline trimming cut 2 bases from V and 4 bases from J; bases unmatched to any gene: 3. Looked up from germline, CDR1 is ENHRY and CDR2 is SYGVKD.

The rearrangement joins TRBV7-9 to TRBJ2-1, with TRBD2 matching over 7 bases. CDR1 is SEHNR and CDR2 is FQNEAQ in the germline V gene (reference sequence). This CDR3 spans 15 amino acids. With V trimmed by 5 bases and J by 6 bases, 10 bases remained unmatched. The CDR3 DNA follows: TGTGCCAGCAGCACTTTAGCGGGTGTGTTCAATGAGCAGTTCTTC. Translation: CASSTLAGVFNEQFF. The whole variable domain, remainder taken from reference TRBV7-9 and TRBJ2-1, is DTGVSQNPRHKITKRGQNVTFRCDPISEHNRLYWYRQTLGQGPEFLTYFQNEAQLEKSRLLSDRFSAERPKGSFSTLEIQRTEQGDSAMYLCASSTLAGVFNEQFFGPGTRLTVL.

This clonotype has only a few counts. This sequence joins TRBV7-8 and TRBJ1-1; D is perhaps TRBD1 (5 bases). There are 15 residues in the CDR3. V was pared by 0 bases and J by 3 bases, with 11 bases between. The germline gives CDR1 SGHVS, CDR2 FQNEAQ. CDR3 amino acids: CASSLAAWGYTEAFF. In nucleotides, the CDR3 is TGTGCCAGCAGCTTAGCAGCCTGGGGGTACACTGAAGCTTTCTTT.